This passage covers 32 T cell receptor beta chains from one sample sequenced in a study of shared clonotypes between healthy human individuals. Measured with immunoSEQ multiplex PCR; TCRdb has only the in-frame clones, and not every one. The table lists 550,000 to 750,000 clones, 92% of them singletons. CD45RO-negative CD8 cells positively selected for CCR7 made up the naive population, which excluded terminally differentiated effector memory CD45RA+ cells. Sequencing was performed on naive CD8+ T cells sorted from blood. Receptors originate from a man aged 25-40 years in good health.

The chain combines TRBV4-1 with TRBJ2-2; TRBD2 matches at 10 bases. The CDR3 length is 18 residues. V shed 1 base and J 0 bases; nucleotides not matched to a gene: 5. Germline V gene lookup returns CDR1 MGHRA and CDR2 YSYEKL. This chain's CDR3 is CASSQVLAGGANTGELFF. The CDR3 DNA reads as TGCGCCAGCAGCCAAGTTTTAGCGGGAGGCGCGAACACCGGGGAGCTGTTTTTT.

The V and J genes are TRBV27 and TRBJ2-1; D is unresolved. V was cut by 8 bases and J by 5 bases, with 16 bases left in between. This CDR3 has 14 amino acids. Germline values: CDR1 MNHEY, CDR2 SMNVEV (reference sequence). CDR3 region: CASGSLHPNNEQFF. Written as DNA, the CDR3 is TGTGCCAGCGGGTCCCTACACCCAAACAATGAGCAGTTCTTC.

This clone was seen only a few times. The chain employs TRBV13 and TRBJ1-1; D is ambiguous. V was pared by 1 base and J by 9 bases, with 12 bases between. Germline values: CDR1 PRHDT, CDR2 FYEKMQ (reference sequence). The CDR3 contains 13 residues. The CDR3 here is CASSLEGSLQAFF. CDR3 coding DNA: TGTGCCAGCAGCTTAGAGGGTAGCTTGCAAGCTTTCTTT.

The chain uses TRBV7-2 and TRBJ2-7; 10 bases are shared with TRBD1. Looked up from germline, CDR1 is SGHTA and CDR2 is FQGNSA. CDR3 length: 16 amino acids. The V gene end was trimmed by 5 bases and the J gene end by 4 bases; junction bases not matched to a gene: 11. CDR3 in DNA: TGTGCCAGCAGCGTATTTCCGGGACAGGGGTCGTACGAGCAGTACTTC. Translation gives CASSVFPGQGSYEQYF.

The chain has TRBV27 and TRBJ2-2; D is ambiguous. In germline, CDR1 is MNHEY, CDR2 SMNVEV (reference sequence). The V end was cut by 6 bases, the J end by 0 bases, with 11 bases between. This CDR3 spans 15 amino acids. CDR3 sequence (DNA): TGTGCCAGCAGCATAATAGGACCGAACACCGGGGAGCTGTTTTTT. This sequence encodes CASSIIGPNTGELFF.

The CDR3 coding sequence is TGTGCCAGCAGTTTGGTCAGATCTGAAGCTTTCTTT. Translation: CASSLVRSEAFF. This sequence joins TRBV27 and TRBJ1-1, with no clear D. With 3 bases removed from V and 6 bases from J, the gap between germline ends came to 8 bases. Germline V gives CDR1 MNHEY, CDR2 SMNVEV (reference sequence). CDR3 length equals 12 residues.

The chain couples TRBV27 to TRBJ2-7; no clear D. The CDR3 length is 13 residues. Trimming left V 5 bases short and J 3 bases short, with 11 bases between. Looked up from germline, CDR1 is MNHEY and CDR2 is SMNVEV (reference sequence). Here the CDR3 reads CASSPGRYYEQYF. CDR3 DNA: TGTGCCAGCAGTCCTGGACGGTACTACGAGCAGTACTTC.

CDR3 in DNA: TGTGCCAGCAGTTCCCGGGACAGGGGCTACGAGCAGTACTTC. Amino acid sequence: CASSSRDRGYEQYF. J is TRBJ2-7 and V is TRBV6-5, with 10 bases fitting TRBD1. The V segment lost 4 bases and the J segment 3 bases; nucleotides outside the gene matches: 3. The CDR3 consists of 14 residues. Germline V gene data show CDR1 as MNHEY and CDR2 as SVGAGI.

V and J are TRBV7-9 and TRBJ2-7; possible D gene TRBD1, 6 bases. The V gene lost 3 bases and the J gene lost 2 bases, with 8 bases spanning the gap. The V gene's germline CDR1 is SEHNR and CDR2 FQNEAQ (reference sequence). There are 13 residues in the CDR3. This CDR3 reads CASSFAGAYEQYF. CDR3 sequence (DNA): TGTGCCAGCAGCTTCGCAGGGGCCTACGAGCAGTACTTC.

The CDR3: CASSQREGLFNEQFF. CDR3 coding DNA: TGTGCCAGCAGTCAGCGGGAGGGCCTTTTCAATGAGCAGTTCTTC. This chain links TRBV7-2 with TRBJ2-1; 10 positions agree with TRBD2. Germline V gene sequence: CDR1 SGHTA, CDR2 FQGNSA. The junction had 8 bases not matched to a gene; V was cut back by 6 bases and J by 6 bases. The CDR3 extends over 15 amino acids.

The gene calls are TRBV10-3 and TRBJ2-1; no definite D call. The CDR3 covers 14 residues. Trimming pared 8 bases from V and 1 base from J, leaving 12 bases between. Germline V lookup: CDR1 ENHRY, CDR2 SYGVKD. The CDR3: CAIGLESSYNEQFF. The CDR3 DNA follows: TGTGCCATCGGTCTCGAATCATCCTACAATGAGCAGTTCTTC.

J is TRBJ2-1 and V is TRBV7-9; D perhaps matches TRBD1 (6 bases). CDR3 length equals 14 residues. The germline V gene has CDR1 SEHNR and CDR2 FQNEAQ (reference sequence). The V gene lost 10 bases and the J gene lost 0 bases, with 13 bases spanning the gap. CDR3: CATTTGTSYNEQFF. CDR3 DNA sequence: TGTGCCACTACTACAGGGACCTCCTACAATGAGCAGTTCTTC.

This clone has just one count. V gene TRBV4-2 combines with J gene TRBJ2-2, with D maybe TRBD1 (6 bases). The CDR3 loop spans 15 amino acids. Per the germline V gene, CDR1 is LGHNA and CDR2 is YNFKEQ. V was clipped by 1 base and J by 7 bases, with 13 bases between them. The CDR3 nucleotides are TGTGCCAGCAGCCAAGTAATACAGGGTGTCGGGGAGCTGTTTTTT. This sequence encodes CASSQVIQGVGELFF.

The rearrangement links TRBV5-6 to TRBJ1-5; maybe TRBD1 (5 bases). The CDR3 spans 14 residues. V lost 4 bases and J lost 2, with 10 bases in between. CDR1 SGHDT and CDR2 YYEEEE come from the germline V gene. The CDR3 coding sequence is TGTGCCAGCAGCGGCCGGGACGGCAATCAGCCCCAGCATTTT. The encoded protein is CASSGRDGNQPQHF.

CDR3 amino acids: CASSLVDSTGAEAFF. Written as DNA, the CDR3 is TGTGCCAGCAGCTTAGTAGACTCAACGGGCGCTGAAGCTTTCTTT. The rearrangement joins TRBV7-2 to TRBJ1-1; D gene ambiguous. The CDR3 runs to 15 residues. The V gene lost 1 base and the J gene lost 6 bases, with 15 bases spanning the gap. Per the germline V gene, CDR1 is SGHTA and CDR2 is FQGNSA.

This sequence joins TRBV19 and TRBJ1-2; perhaps TRBD1 as D (6 bases). This CDR3 comprises 15 residues. The V gene lost 2 bases and the J gene lost 2 bases, with 12 bases spanning the gap. CDR1 is LNHDA and CDR2 is SQIVND in the germline V gene (reference sequence). The CDR3 reads CASSIPGASNYGYTF. In nucleotides, the CDR3 is TGTGCCAGTAGTATACCAGGGGCGTCCAACTATGGCTACACCTTC.

This chain connects TRBV30 to TRBJ2-1; D unresolved. This CDR3 comprises 14 residues. Looked up from germline, CDR1 is GTSNPN and CDR2 is SVGIG (reference sequence). V was shortened by 3 bases and J by 0 bases, with 9 bases between the two germline ends. CDR3 in amino acids: CAWRGASSYNEQFF. CDR3 in DNA: TGTGCCTGGAGGGGCGCGAGCTCCTACAATGAGCAGTTCTTC.

The chain is built from TRBV11-2 and TRBJ2-1; TRBD2 agrees at 11 bases. Germline V lookup: CDR1 SGHAT, CDR2 FQNNGV. J gave up 8 bases and V 5 bases, and 11 bases lay outside the gene matches. This CDR3 region has 16 residues. The CDR3 DNA is TGTGCCAGCAGCGCCGTAATAGCGGGAGGGGATGATGAGCAGTTCTTC. This codes for CASSAVIAGGDDEQFF.

The chain links TRBV25-1 to TRBJ1-1; D remains unclear. This CDR3 region has 11 residues. Trimming took 7 bases from V and 4 from J, leaving 7 bases between them. Germline-derived CDR1 and CDR2 are MGHDK and SYGVNS. CDR3 amino acids: CASTQGTEAFF. The DNA of the CDR3 is TGTGCCAGCACACAAGGCACTGAAGCTTTCTTT.

The rearrangement joins TRBV27 to TRBJ2-7; TRBD2 matches at 8 bases. V dropped 6 bases and J dropped 3; count of bases not matched to a gene: 10. Germline CDR1 and CDR2: MNHEY and SMNVEV (reference sequence). The CDR3 is 15 residues long. CDR3: CASSKKGLENYEQYF. Written as DNA, the CDR3 is TGTGCCAGCAGCAAAAAGGGACTAGAGAACTACGAGCAGTACTTC.

The J gene is TRBJ2-7, the V gene TRBV19; 11 bases map to TRBD2. There are 14 residues in the CDR3. V was clipped by 8 bases and J by 3 bases; unmatched bases: 6. CDR1 is LNHDA and CDR2 is SQIVND in the germline V gene (reference sequence). The CDR3 is CASAPGLADYEQYF. The CDR3 DNA reads TGTGCCAGTGCCCCGGGACTAGCGGACTACGAGCAGTACTTC.

J is TRBJ2-7 and V is TRBV28, with TRBD1 as a possible D gene (5 bases). Per the germline V gene, CDR1 is MDHEN and CDR2 is SYDVKM. The CDR3 extends over 12 amino acids. The ends were cut back, 5 bases at V and 3 bases at J, with 8 bases in the middle. The CDR3 DNA follows: TGTGCCAGCAGTATCGACAGCTACGAGCAGTACTTC. Translated, it gives CASSIDSYEQYF.

The chain is built from TRBV9 and TRBJ2-7; 7 bases agree with TRBD2. Germline CDR1 reads SGDLS; CDR2 reads YYNGEE. The length of the CDR3 is 15 residues. The V and J ends lost 0 bases and 1 base, in that order; junction bases with no gene match: 4. CDR3 DNA: TGTGCCAGCAGCGTAGGAGCGGGGATATCCTACGAGCAGTACTTC. Amino acids: CASSVGAGISYEQYF.

The chain joins TRBV5-5 to TRBJ2-5, with TRBD2 as a possible D gene (5 bases). This CDR3 has 13 residues. Germline-derived CDR1 and CDR2 are SGHKS and YYEKEE (reference sequence). The V and J ends lost 2 bases and 2 bases respectively, with 7 bases between them. For the CDR3, the DNA is TGTGCCAGCAGCTTCCCGGGACAAGAGACCCAGTACTTC. Translated, it gives CASSFPGQETQYF.

The chain uses TRBV14 and TRBJ2-7; TRBD2 aligns across 7 bases. The CDR3 length is 16 residues. The V gene end was trimmed by 0 bases and the J gene end by 2 bases; junction bases not matched to a gene: 7. Germline V gives CDR1 SGHDN, CDR2 FVKESK. The chain's CDR3 is CASSQDGLAETYEQYF. As DNA, the CDR3 is TGTGCCAGCAGCCAAGATGGTCTAGCGGAGACCTACGAGCAGTACTTC. Full variable domain (remainder filled in from reference TRBV14 and TRBJ2-7): EAGVTQFPSHSVIEKGQTVTLRCDPISGHDNLYWYRRVMGKEIKFLLHFVKESKQDESGMPNNRFLAERTGGTYSTLKVQPAELEDSGVYFCASSQDGLAETYEQYFGPGTRLTVT.

This sequence joins TRBV5-6 and TRBJ2-3; D perhaps matches TRBD1 (5 bases). The CDR3 has 15 residues. The V end lost 2 bases, the J end lost 2 bases, and 12 bases lay between the germline ends. The V gene's germline CDR1 is SGHDT and CDR2 YYEEEE. CDR3 protein: CASSLIQGATDTQYF. The DNA for the CDR3 is TGTGCCAGCAGCTTAATTCAGGGCGCCACAGATACGCAGTATTTT.

V gene TRBV19 combines with J gene TRBJ2-1; no clear D gene. The germline V gene encodes CDR1 LNHDA and CDR2 SQIVND (reference sequence). The CDR3 loop spans 16 amino acids. V lost 2 bases to trimming and J lost 0 bases, with 11 bases between them. The CDR3 protein is CASSISLSSSYNEQFF. The CDR3 nucleotides read TGTGCCAGTAGTATAAGTCTATCTAGCTCCTACAATGAGCAGTTCTTC.

This rearrangement joins TRBV7-9 to TRBJ2-5, with D perhaps matching TRBD1 (5 bases). This CDR3 is built from 14 residues. V lost 4 bases and J 4 bases, leaving 13 bases between the germline ends. CDR1 is SEHNR and CDR2 is FQNEAQ in the germline V gene (reference sequence). CDR3 amino acids: CASSSPDIRETQYF. The CDR3 DNA sequence: TGTGCCAGCAGCTCCCCGGACATTCGAGAGACCCAGTACTTC.

The V call is TRBV21-1, the J call TRBJ2-3. TRBV21-1 is annotated as a pseudogene. This CDR3 is 13 amino acids long. The CDR3 bases are TGTGCCAGCAGCGGGTCGGGCACAGATACGCAGTATTTT. Encoded protein: CASSGSGTDTQYF.

V and J are TRBV6-6 and TRBJ2-3; the match to TRBD1 covers 9 bases. Germline-derived CDR1 and CDR2 are MNHNY and SVGAGI (reference sequence). J lost 4 bases, V lost 6 bases, and 11 bases had no gene match. CDR3 length: 16 amino acids. The CDR3 sequence: CASSDGSTGGADTQYF. For the CDR3, the DNA is TGTGCCAGCAGCGATGGGTCGACAGGGGGTGCAGATACGCAGTATTTT.

The chain links TRBV7-8 to TRBJ2-5; D remains unclear. Trimming shortened V by 5 bases and J by 5 bases, and 15 bases separated the two germline ends. The CDR3 totals 14 residues. Germline V CDR1 and CDR2: SGHVS, FQNEAQ. For the CDR3, the DNA is TGTGCCAGCAGCCCCCGGGTTGGGGTGGAGACCCAGTACTTC. Its protein product is CASSPRVGVETQYF.

The chain recombines TRBV27 with TRBJ2-1, with 9 bases identical to TRBD2. The CDR3 runs 14 residues. CDR1 MNHEY and CDR2 SMNVEV come from the germline V gene (reference sequence). Germline trimming cut 7 bases from V and 6 bases from J; bases unmatched to any gene: 7. For the CDR3, the DNA is TGTGCCAGCAACCAGGGACTAGCTCCCAATGAGCAGTTCTTC. Its translation: CASNQGLAPNEQFF.